The 21 T cell receptor beta chains in this list originate from one sample, sequenced in a study of cytomegalovirus exposure and HLA in healthy donors. The primer mix had 60 Vbeta and 13 Jbeta primers. Produced via immunoSEQ multiplex PCR; TCRdb's table is partial and in-frame only. The sample yields some 150,000 clones, roughly 79% seen once. The sequenced material came from PBMCs. The receptor set was obtained from a woman aged 45-59 years in good health and CMV-seronegative.

The chain combines TRBV2 with TRBJ1-2; D not resolved. The germline V gene encodes CDR1 SNHLY and CDR2 FYNNEI. The CDR3 is 13 amino acids. V lost 3 bases to trimming and J lost 2 bases, with 7 bases between them. The CDR3 nucleotides read TGTGCCAGCAGTGACACAGACAACTATGGCTACACCTTC. Amino acids: CASSDTDNYGYTF.

The chain uses TRBV12-5 and TRBJ2-1; the D gene is possibly TRBD1 (5 bases). CDR3 length: 14 amino acids. Germline V gives CDR1 LGHNT, CDR2 FRNRAP. Deletions cut 2 bases from V and 7 bases from J, with 12 bases between. The CDR3 protein is CASGLRAGMNEQFF. CDR3 nucleotides: TGTGCTAGTGGTTTGCGGGCAGGGATGAATGAGCAGTTCTTC.

This clone was seen a single time. This chain joins TRBV27 and TRBJ1-1, with TRBD1 matching over 7 bases. This CDR3 spans 16 amino acids. Per germline, CDR1 MNHEY and CDR2 SMNVEV (reference sequence). Trimming at V came to 4 bases and at J to 3 bases, leaving 11 bases not matched to a gene. The CDR3 nucleotides read TGTGCCAGCAGTTCCCCCCGACAGGGAACAGACACTGAAGCTTTCTTT. Translated, it gives CASSSPRQGTDTEAFF.

The rearrangement links TRBV9 to TRBJ1-5; D remains ambiguous. Deletions cut 0 bases from V and 6 bases from J, with 13 bases between. The CDR3 consists of 15 residues. Germline lookup yields CDR1 SGDLS and CDR2 YYNGEE. The CDR3 region is CASSVGLSVGQPQHF. CDR3 DNA sequence: TGTGCCAGCAGCGTAGGACTGTCAGTAGGTCAGCCCCAGCATTTT.

The V call is TRBV19, the J call TRBJ1-5; D is uncertain. The CDR3 loop spans 13 amino acids. CDR1 and CDR2 (germline): LNHDA, SQIVND (reference sequence). The V gene lost 3 bases and the J gene lost 5 bases, with 8 bases spanning the gap. For the CDR3, the DNA is TGTGCCAGTAGTATCGGCGGAGATCAGCCCCAGCATTTT. It codes for CASSIGGDQPQHF.

The chain employs TRBV21-1 and TRBJ2-7; the table assigns TRBD2, which was not confirmed against the DNA. TRBV21-1 constitutes a pseudogene. The CDR3 sequence is 15 residues long. DNA for the CDR3: TGTGCCAGCAGCTCTTCGGGACTTCGCTCCTACGAGCAGTACTTC. This gives the protein CASSSSGLRSYEQYF.

The rearrangement links TRBV6-1 to TRBJ2-7; 8 bases line up with TRBD2. This CDR3 has 13 amino acids. CDR1 and CDR2 from the germline V gene are MNHNS and SASEGT. The V and J ends lost 6 bases and 2 bases, in that order; junction bases with no gene match: 3. The DNA of the CDR3 is TGTGCCAGCAGCAAGGGACTAGCCTACGAGCAGTACTTC. Translated, it gives CASSKGLAYEQYF.

V and J are TRBV2 and TRBJ2-2; maybe TRBD1 (7 bases). V was clipped by 4 bases and J by 4 bases, with 13 bases between them. The CDR3 extends over 15 amino acids. CDR1 is SNHLY, CDR2 FYNNEI, per germline. The CDR3 DNA follows: TGTGCCAGCAGTGTGGAGGGGGCGGCCACCGGGGAGCTGTTTTTT. Translated, it gives CASSVEGAATGELFF.

CDR3 in DNA: TGCGCCAGCAGCTCCGACGCGGGGGCGGGCTACACCTTC. This gives the protein CASSSDAGAGYTF. The V gene is TRBV5-1, the J gene TRBJ1-2, with TRBD1 as a possible D gene (6 bases). Germline V CDR1 and CDR2: SGHRS, YFSETQ. V shed 3 bases and J shed 8 bases, with 14 bases lying between them. The CDR3 contains 13 residues.

This clone was seen only once. This rearrangement joins TRBV25-1 to TRBJ2-7, with 7 bases that match TRBD1. The V gene's germline CDR1 is MGHDK and CDR2 SYGVNS. The CDR3 totals 13 residues. Trimming removed 7 bases from V and 6 bases from J; junction bases left unmatched: 9. The CDR3 loop reads CASIKTGAREQYF. The CDR3 bases are TGTGCCAGCATTAAAACAGGGGCTCGCGAGCAGTACTTC.

The V gene is TRBV28, the J gene TRBJ2-5; 9 bases fit TRBD2. Germline V gives CDR1 MDHEN, CDR2 SYDVKM. CDR3 length: 22 amino acids. The V gene end was trimmed by 5 bases and the J gene end by 2 bases; junction bases not matched to a gene: 27. The CDR3 here is CASSKGAGRTSGFGGIQETQYF. The CDR3 DNA sequence: TGTGCCAGCAGTAAGGGGGCGGGAAGAACTAGCGGGTTTGGGGGCATACAAGAGACCCAGTACTTC.

The chain employs TRBV4-1 and TRBJ2-2; 12 bases agree with TRBD2. Germline loops: CDR1 MGHRA, CDR2 YSYEKL. The CDR3 loop spans 16 amino acids. The J segment lost 5 bases and the V segment lost 5 bases, leaving 6 bases of the junction unmatched. The CDR3 reads CASSWTSGTQTGELFF. For the CDR3, the DNA is TGCGCCAGCAGCTGGACTAGCGGGACTCAAACCGGGGAGCTGTTTTTT.

The genes are TRBV6-6 and TRBJ1-5; 7 nucleotides line up with TRBD1. CDR1 MNHNY and CDR2 SVGAGI come from the germline V gene (reference sequence). J was trimmed by 6 bases and V by 2 bases; bases with no gene match: 7. CDR3 size: 15 residues. CDR3 coding DNA: TGTGCCAGCAGTTACGCCGACAGGGTATCTCAGCCCCAGCATTTT. Protein: CASSYADRVSQPQHF.

The chain has TRBV15 and TRBJ2-7, with D hard to call. Germline V CDR1 and CDR2: LNHNV, YYDKDF (reference sequence). V lost 0 bases and J lost 3, with 9 bases in between. The CDR3 has 14 amino acids. The CDR3 DNA reads TGTGCCACCAGCAGAGAGTTGAGGAGCTACGAGCAGTACTTC. This gives the protein CATSRELRSYEQYF.

There are a few counts of this clone. J is TRBJ2-5 and V is TRBV4-1, with no clear D. The V and J ends lost 1 base and 7 bases respectively, with 10 bases between them. Germline V CDR1 and CDR2: MGHRA, YSYEKL. This CDR3 has 13 amino acids. The CDR3: CASSQAEFGTQYF. The CDR3 DNA reads as TGCGCCAGCAGCCAAGCTGAGTTCGGGACCCAGTACTTC.

The V call is TRBV27, the J call TRBJ1-1; TRBD1 matches at 7 bases. J lost 4 bases, V lost 3 bases, and 8 bases had no gene match. Germline CDR1 and CDR2: MNHEY and SMNVEV (reference sequence). This CDR3 is 15 amino acids long. This CDR3 is CASSLTGQGSTEAFF. The CDR3 DNA is TGTGCCAGCAGTTTGACAGGGCAAGGGAGCACTGAAGCTTTCTTT.

There are a few counts of this clone. This chain uses TRBV30 with TRBJ1-1; D not resolved. This CDR3 has 12 residues. Trimming left V 4 bases short and J 5 bases short, with 11 bases between. Germline lookup yields CDR1 GTSNPN and CDR2 SVGIG (reference sequence). Here the CDR3 reads CAWNGGPTEAFF. CDR3 DNA: TGTGCCTGGAACGGAGGGCCAACTGAAGCTTTCTTT.

This clone appeared once. V gene TRBV29-1 combines with J gene TRBJ2-5; 16 nucleotides match TRBD2. Germline V gene lookup returns CDR1 SQVTM and CDR2 ANQGSEA. The CDR3 extends over 18 amino acids. J gave up 4 bases and V 3 bases, and 11 bases lay outside the gene matches. CDR3 nucleotides: TGCAGCGTTGACGGCGGGGGACTAGCGGGGGGGCCGGTAGAGACCCAGTACTTC. Its translation: CSVDGGGLAGGPVETQYF.

V usage is TRBV9 and J usage is TRBJ1-5, with D tentatively TRBD1 (5 bases). V lost 0 bases, J lost 7 bases, and 11 bases lay in between. The germline gives CDR1 SGDLS, CDR2 YYNGEE. The CDR3 contains 14 residues. In DNA, the CDR3 is TGTGCCAGCAGCGTAGGGGGCGGTGACCAGCCCCAGCATTTT. Translation gives CASSVGGGDQPQHF.

The J gene is TRBJ2-5, the V gene TRBV28; possibly TRBD1 for D (5 bases). V was trimmed by 3 bases and J by 5 bases, leaving 13 bases between them. This CDR3 region has 14 residues. Per germline, CDR1 MDHEN and CDR2 SYDVKM. DNA for the CDR3: TGTGCCAGCAGTTTTGCAGGGTATGTGGAGACCCAGTACTTC. Protein product: CASSFAGYVETQYF.

This clone has a single count. The gene calls are TRBV6-5 and TRBJ1-2, with D tentatively TRBD1 (5 bases). Trimming removed 5 bases from V and 0 bases from J, with 10 bases in between. This CDR3 comprises 14 residues. Looked up from germline, CDR1 is MNHEY and CDR2 is SVGAGI. CDR3 protein: CASSETASNYGYTF. For the CDR3, the DNA is TGTGCCAGCAGTGAGACAGCCTCTAACTATGGCTACACCTTC.